This is a list of T cell receptor beta chains from one sample in a study of blood T cell repertoires in COVID-19. Only in-frame clones appear in the TCRdb table, and some are missing; sequencing was by immunoSEQ multiplex PCR. Of approximately 290,000 clones detected, just over 90% appear once; the ten largest clones hold around 2.2%. The source material was peripheral blood. The receptor source for this set is a woman under 40 with COVID-19, enrolled during active disease. Both conserved end residues are part of each CDR3. The order of the fields is J gene, D gene, V gene, clone size, CDR3 protein, CDR3 DNA. A D gene is named only where the DNA matches it firmly. Clone sizes are given selectively: once, few, many, or a class where the clone is expanded.

j_call: TRBJ2-2
d_call: NA
v_call: TRBV27
clone_size: once
cdr3_aa: CASGRGKNTGELFF
cdr3_nt: TGTGCCAGCGGGAGGGGGAAGAACACCGGGGAGCTGTTTTTT

j_call: TRBJ2-7
d_call: TRBD2
v_call: TRBV7-9
clone_size: NA
cdr3_aa: CASSSPASGSSHEQYF
cdr3_nt: TGTGCCAGCAGCTCTCCGGCTAGCGGGAGTTCCCACGAGCAGTACTTC

j_call: TRBJ2-5
d_call: TRBD2
v_call: TRBV15
clone_size: NA
cdr3_aa: CATSSQREGGETQYF
cdr3_nt: TGTGCCACCAGCAGCCAGAGGGAGGGAGGGGAGACCCAGTACTTC

j_call: TRBJ2-7
d_call: TRBD2
v_call: TRBV4-2
clone_size: NA
cdr3_aa: CASSQERVLGTAGVYEQYF
cdr3_nt: TGTGCCAGCAGCCAAGAAAGGGTCTTAGGCACAGCGGGAGTCTACGAGCAGTACTTC

j_call: TRBJ1-3
d_call: NA
v_call: TRBV25-1
clone_size: NA
cdr3_aa: CASSDEYGNTIYF
cdr3_nt: TGTGCCAGCAGTGATGAGTATGGAAACACCATATATTTT

j_call: TRBJ2-2
d_call: NA
v_call: TRBV25-1
clone_size: NA
cdr3_aa: CASSETGSGELFF
cdr3_nt: TGTGCCAGCAGTGAAACAGGGTCCGGGGAGCTGTTTTTT

j_call: TRBJ2-2
d_call: TRBD1
v_call: TRBV6-5
clone_size: NA
cdr3_aa: CASSYSTGTGELFF
cdr3_nt: TGTGCCAGCAGTTACTCGACAGGGACCGGGGAGCTGTTTTTT

j_call: TRBJ2-3
d_call: NA
v_call: TRBV25-1
clone_size: NA
cdr3_aa: CASSTSGPRGDTQYF
cdr3_nt: TGTGCCAGCAGTACCAGCGGACCCCGAGGAGATACGCAGTATTTT

j_call: TRBJ1-2
d_call: NA
v_call: TRBV5-5
clone_size: NA
cdr3_aa: CASSLEETGIYGYTF
cdr3_nt: TGTGCCAGCAGCTTGGAAGAGACAGGTATCTATGGCTACACCTTC

j_call: TRBJ2-1
d_call: TRBD2
v_call: TRBV7-8
clone_size: NA
cdr3_aa: CASSLREGPNEQFF
cdr3_nt: TGTGCCAGCAGCTTGCGGGAGGGCCCTAATGAGCAGTTCTTC

j_call: TRBJ2-6
d_call: TRBD1
v_call: TRBV7-9
clone_size: NA
cdr3_aa: CASSLTGGAGANVLTF
cdr3_nt: TGTGCCAGCAGTCTCACAGGGGGCGCTGGGGCCAACGTCCTGACTTTC

j_call: TRBJ1-1
d_call: TRBD1
v_call: TRBV9
clone_size: NA
cdr3_aa: CASSRTGAVGTEAFF
cdr3_nt: TGTGCCAGCAGCCGGACAGGGGCAGTCGGCACTGAAGCTTTCTTT